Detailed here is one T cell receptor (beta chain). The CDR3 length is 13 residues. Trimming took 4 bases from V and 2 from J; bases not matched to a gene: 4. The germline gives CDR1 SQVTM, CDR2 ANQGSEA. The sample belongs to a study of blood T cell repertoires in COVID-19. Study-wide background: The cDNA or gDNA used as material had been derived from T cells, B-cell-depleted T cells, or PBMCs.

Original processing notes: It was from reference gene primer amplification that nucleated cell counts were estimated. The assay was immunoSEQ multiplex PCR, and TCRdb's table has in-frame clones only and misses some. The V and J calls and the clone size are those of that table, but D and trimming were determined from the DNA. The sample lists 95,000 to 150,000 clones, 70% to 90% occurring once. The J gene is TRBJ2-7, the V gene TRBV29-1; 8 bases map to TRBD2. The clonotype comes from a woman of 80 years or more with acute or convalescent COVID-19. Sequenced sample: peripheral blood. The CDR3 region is CSVGAGGPYEQYF. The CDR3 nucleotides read TGCAGCGTTGGTGCGGGGGGTCCCTACGAGCAGTACTTC.